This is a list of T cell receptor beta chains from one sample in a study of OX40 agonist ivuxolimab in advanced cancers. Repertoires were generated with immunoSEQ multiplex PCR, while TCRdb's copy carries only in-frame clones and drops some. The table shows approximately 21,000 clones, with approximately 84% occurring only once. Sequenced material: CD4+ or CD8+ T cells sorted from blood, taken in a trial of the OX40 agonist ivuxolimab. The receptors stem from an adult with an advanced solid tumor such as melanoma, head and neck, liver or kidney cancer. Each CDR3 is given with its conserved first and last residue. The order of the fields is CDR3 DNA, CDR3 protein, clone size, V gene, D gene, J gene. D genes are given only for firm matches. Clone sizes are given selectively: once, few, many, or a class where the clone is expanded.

CDR3 DNA: TGTGCCAGCTCAGAAGGGATTAGCAATCAGCCCCAGCATTTT
CDR3 protein: CASSEGISNQPQHF
clone size: once
V gene: TRBV18
D gene: .
J gene: TRBJ1-5

CDR3 DNA: TGTGCCAGCACCTCCGGGACGGTCTTCGGTGGTGGCTACACCTTC
CDR3 protein: CASTSGTVFGGGYTF
clone size: .
V gene: TRBV11-2
D gene: .
J gene: TRBJ1-2

CDR3 DNA: TGTGCCAGCAGCTCCGGGACTAGCGGACACAATGAGCAGTTCTTC
CDR3 protein: CASSSGTSGHNEQFF
clone size: .
V gene: TRBV7-9
D gene: TRBD2
J gene: TRBJ2-1

CDR3 DNA: TGTGCCAGCAAATTGGGGGGGCACGGGGAGCTGTTTTTT
CDR3 protein: CASKLGGHGELFF
clone size: .
V gene: TRBV27
D gene: .
J gene: TRBJ2-2

CDR3 DNA: TGTGCCAGCCGCCGTAGCGGGATATACGAGCAGTACTTC
CDR3 protein: CASRRSGIYEQYF
clone size: .
V gene: TRBV27
D gene: TRBD2
J gene: TRBJ2-7

CDR3 DNA: TGTGCCAGTAGTATCGTAAGCGGGAGCTCCTACAATGAGCAGTTCTTC
CDR3 protein: CASSIVSGSSYNEQFF
clone size: .
V gene: TRBV19
D gene: TRBD2
J gene: TRBJ2-1

CDR3 DNA: TGTGCCAGCAGTGAAGGGACGTTTAGGGGGCCCCAGCATTTT
CDR3 protein: CASSEGTFRGPQHF
clone size: .
V gene: TRBV2
D gene: .
J gene: TRBJ1-5

CDR3 DNA: TGTGCCAGTAGTATTATGGGGACAGTATATGGCTACACCTTC
CDR3 protein: CASSIMGTVYGYTF
clone size: .
V gene: TRBV19
D gene: TRBD1
J gene: TRBJ1-2

CDR3 DNA: TGCAGCGTGGACAGGGGGCCCTACGAGCAGTACTTC
CDR3 protein: CSVDRGPYEQYF
clone size: .
V gene: TRBV29-1
D gene: TRBD1
J gene: TRBJ2-7

CDR3 DNA: TGTGCCAGCAGTCTGAGCCCCCCAGATACGCAGTATTTT
CDR3 protein: CASSLSPPDTQYF
clone size: .
V gene: TRBV11-3
D gene: .
J gene: TRBJ2-3

CDR3 DNA: TGCGCCAGCAGCTTGGGACCGGGACAGGGGGCAGATACGCAGTATTTT
CDR3 protein: CASSLGPGQGADTQYF
clone size: .
V gene: TRBV5-1
D gene: TRBD1
J gene: TRBJ2-3

CDR3 DNA: TGTGCCAGCAGCCGGGACTGGAGCTCCTACAATGAGCAGTTCTTC
CDR3 protein: CASSRDWSSYNEQFF
clone size: .
V gene: TRBV7-3
D gene: .
J gene: TRBJ2-1

CDR3 DNA: TGTGCCAGCAGATCGTCCAAGGCCCCTCACGGGGAGCTGTTTTTT
CDR3 protein: CASRSSKAPHGELFF
clone size: .
V gene: TRBV6-5
D gene: .
J gene: TRBJ2-2

CDR3 DNA: TGTGCCAGTAGTACGTTGGACAGTTCTGGAAACACCATATATTTT
CDR3 protein: CASSTLDSSGNTIYF
clone size: .
V gene: TRBV19
D gene: .
J gene: TRBJ1-3

CDR3 DNA: TGTGCCAGCAGCCGCGGGGTAGCGGGGGGGCAGAATGAGCAGTTCTTC
CDR3 protein: CASSRGVAGGQNEQFF
clone size: .
V gene: TRBV14
D gene: TRBD2
J gene: TRBJ2-1

CDR3 DNA: TGTGCCAGCAGTTTCGGAGCGGGATTCTCCTACAATGAGCAGTTCTTC
CDR3 protein: CASSFGAGFSYNEQFF
clone size: .
V gene: TRBV6-6
D gene: TRBD2
J gene: TRBJ2-1

CDR3 DNA: TGCGCCAGCAGTGAAGCCCCAAGCACAGATACGCAGTATTTT
CDR3 protein: CASSEAPSTDTQYF
clone size: .
V gene: TRBV10-2
D gene: .
J gene: TRBJ2-3

CDR3 DNA: TGTGCCAGCAGCTTAGGGGGCAGGGGGCGAACCGGGGATGGCTACACCTTC
CDR3 protein: CASSLGGRGRTGDGYTF
clone size: .
V gene: TRBV11-2
D gene: TRBD1
J gene: TRBJ1-2

CDR3 DNA: TGTGCCAGCAGCTTCGACAGGGAGGGTGAAGCTTTCTTT
CDR3 protein: CASSFDREGEAFF
clone size: .
V gene: TRBV5-8
D gene: TRBD1
J gene: TRBJ1-1

CDR3 DNA: TGTGCCAGTAGTTCAGGGAGTGGCAACACTGAAGCTTTCTTT
CDR3 protein: CASSSGSGNTEAFF
clone size: .
V gene: TRBV19
D gene: .
J gene: TRBJ1-1

CDR3 DNA: TGCAGCGTTTCACACGGGACAGGGAGTACAGATACGCAGTATTTT
CDR3 protein: CSVSHGTGSTDTQYF
clone size: .
V gene: TRBV29-1
D gene: TRBD1
J gene: TRBJ2-3

CDR3 DNA: TGTGCCAGCAGCCTACAGGGGGCGCGTGATACGCAGTATTTT
CDR3 protein: CASSLQGARDTQYF
clone size: .
V gene: TRBV6-1
D gene: TRBD1
J gene: TRBJ2-3

CDR3 DNA: TGTGCCAGCAGCTTAGAAGAGGGAAGCTCCTACAATGAGCAGTTCTTC
CDR3 protein: CASSLEEGSSYNEQFF
clone size: .
V gene: TRBV11-2
D gene: .
J gene: TRBJ2-1

CDR3 DNA: TGTGCCAGCAGCCCCGGGGGAAGTCAGAACCGGGAGCTGTTTTTT
CDR3 protein: CASSPGGSQNRELFF
clone size: .
V gene: TRBV14
D gene: .
J gene: TRBJ2-2

CDR3 DNA: TGTGCCAGCAGCCAAGATCACGGGGACCGGTCCTACGAGCAGTACTTC
CDR3 protein: CASSQDHGDRSYEQYF
clone size: .
V gene: TRBV4-2
D gene: .
J gene: TRBJ2-7

CDR3 DNA: TGCGCCAGCAGCCACTCCACTGAAGCTTTCTTT
CDR3 protein: CASSHSTEAFF
clone size: .
V gene: TRBV4-3
D gene: .
J gene: TRBJ1-1

CDR3 DNA: TGTGCCAGCAGTCACTACGAGCAGTACTTC
CDR3 protein: CASSHYEQYF
clone size: few
V gene: TRBV2
D gene: .
J gene: TRBJ2-7

CDR3 DNA: TGTGCCAGCAGCTTAACCTCTTTTTCTAGCGGGAGGGCCTCTGGGGCCAACGTCCTGACTTTC
CDR3 protein: CASSLTSFSSGRASGANVLTF
clone size: .
V gene: TRBV7-3
D gene: TRBD2
J gene: TRBJ2-6